The 19 T cell receptor beta chains below were found in one sample sequenced in a study of beta chain features in type 1 diabetes. Their specific antigens are unknown. Reverse transcribing all isolated RNA meant expressed TCRB transcripts were sequenced. TCRdb's table, derived via immunoSEQ multiplex PCR, lists solely in-frame clones and lacks some. This sample yields roughly 730,000 clones, of which around 15% are seen a single time; around 0.022% belongs to the top ten. Study conclusions and caveats: There was a moderate but significant shortening of TCRB CDR3s in all four CD4+ subsets of Type 1 diabetes patients.

Specimen: naive CD4+ T cells from blood. The receptors were gathered from a man younger than 35 with type 1 diabetes.

This clone showed up just a few times. This rearrangement joins TRBV6-1 to TRBJ2-7; D uncertain. Trimming stripped 5 bases from V and 7 bases from J, with 12 bases between. Germline V gene sequence: CDR1 MNHNS, CDR2 SASEGT. The CDR3 is 12 amino acids. The CDR3 is CASSNHLREQYF. The CDR3 DNA sequence: TGTGCCAGCAGTAACCATCTAAGGGAGCAGTACTTC.

The rearrangement joins TRBV21-1 to TRBJ2-1. TRBV21-1 represents a pseudogene. This CDR3 spans 11 amino acids. The chain's CDR3 is CASNQSVEQFF. In nucleotides, the CDR3 is TGTGCCAGCAACCAGTCGGTTGAGCAGTTCTTC.

The sample holds a few counts of this clone. CDR3 coding DNA: TGTGCCAGCAGGTTTACACATCTCATGAACACTGAAGCTTTCTTT. Protein: CASRFTHLMNTEAFF. The rearrangement links TRBV27 to TRBJ1-1, with D uncertain. Trimming took off 6 bases at V and 0 bases at J, with 14 bases between the two ends. The germline CDR1 and CDR2 sequences are MNHEY and SMNVEV (reference sequence). The CDR3 consists of 15 residues.

V usage is TRBV7-9 and J usage is TRBJ2-3; D may correspond to TRBD1 or TRBD2 (5 bases each). The CDR3 has 14 residues. The germline V gene encodes CDR1 SEHNR and CDR2 FQNEAQ (reference sequence). The V end was cut by 4 bases, the J end by 2 bases, with 10 bases between. This CDR3 reads CASSSGALTDTQYF. CDR3 in DNA: TGTGCCAGCAGCTCCGGGGCCCTCACAGATACGCAGTATTTT.

The V and J genes are TRBV29-1 and TRBJ1-2, with D tentatively TRBD1 (5 bases). Germline lookup yields CDR1 SQVTM and CDR2 ANQGSEA. Trimming removed 2 bases from V and 0 bases from J, with 7 bases in between. The CDR3 runs 13 residues. In nucleotides, the CDR3 is TGCAGCGTTGAATCGGGGGCTAACTATGGCTACACCTTC. As protein: CSVESGANYGYTF.

This clone has just one count. The chain combines TRBV27 with TRBJ1-1, with a weak D call TRBD1 (5 bases). CDR3 length equals 15 residues. Trimming cost V 2 bases and J 6 bases, with 16 bases left between them. The V gene's germline CDR1 is MNHEY and CDR2 SMNVEV (reference sequence). This CDR3 reads CASSLGGGVEAEAFF. DNA for the CDR3: TGTGCCAGCAGTTTAGGGGGAGGGGTAGAAGCTGAAGCTTTCTTT.

The J gene is TRBJ2-7, the V gene TRBV2, with D uncertain. CDR3 length: 11 amino acids. Trimming cost V 5 bases and J 6 bases, with 8 bases left between them. In germline, CDR1 is SNHLY, CDR2 FYNNEI. The CDR3 region has the DNA TGTGCCAGCAGTATGGGCGGCGAGCAGTACTTC. This codes for CASSMGGEQYF.

This chain connects TRBV7-2 to TRBJ2-7; TRBD1 matches at 9 bases. CDR1 SGHTA and CDR2 FQGNSA come from the germline V gene. The CDR3 extends over 14 amino acids. J was trimmed by 0 bases and V by 5 bases; bases with no gene match: 2. The CDR3 loop is CASSRDRDSYEQYF. DNA for the CDR3: TGTGCCAGCAGCCGGGACAGGGACTCCTACGAGCAGTACTTC.

V and J are TRBV4-1 and TRBJ2-6; tentative D call: TRBD1 (5 bases). The CDR3 has 18 amino acids. Trimming took 3 bases from V and 0 from J, leaving 15 bases between them. The germline V gene encodes CDR1 MGHRA and CDR2 YSYEKL. The CDR3 loop reads CASSQQGKVSSGANVLTF. CDR3 DNA: TGCGCCAGCAGCCAGCAGGGAAAAGTTAGCTCTGGGGCCAACGTCCTGACTTTC.

This clone was counted between two and nine times. The chain carries TRBV7-3 and TRBJ1-6; TRBD1 aligns across 9 bases. The CDR3 is 14 amino acids. The V gene's germline CDR1 is SGHTA and CDR2 FQGTGA. With 4 bases clipped from V and 9 bases from J, the junction kept 4 bases outside the gene matches. CDR3 sequence: CASSSGTGTSPLHF. In DNA form, the CDR3 reads TGTGCCAGCAGCTCCGGGACAGGGACTTCACCCCTCCACTTT.

This clone was counted between two and nine times. The rearrangement links TRBV5-1 to TRBJ2-1; D is ambiguous. This CDR3 contains 14 residues. Trimming shortened V by 0 bases and J by 7 bases, and 11 bases separated the two germline ends. CDR1 SGHRS and CDR2 YFSETQ come from the germline V gene. CDR3 DNA sequence: TGCGCCAGCAGCTTGGGAAATGATGAAAATGAGCAGTTCTTC. Its translation: CASSLGNDENEQFF. The variable domain in full, with the rest retrieved from reference TRBV5-1 and TRBJ2-1, is KAGVTQTPRYLIKTRGQQVTLSCSPISGHRSVSWYQQTPGQGLQFLFEYFSETQRNKGNFPGRFSGRQFSNSRSEMNVSTLELGDSALYLCASSLGNDENEQFFGPGTRLTVL.

The V call is TRBV5-6, the J call TRBJ2-7; a possible D gene is TRBD2 (6 bases). CDR3 length: 13 amino acids. Germline V lookup: CDR1 SGHDT, CDR2 YYEEEE. Trimming pared 1 base from V and 5 bases from J, leaving 10 bases between. In DNA, the CDR3 is TGTGCCAGCAGCTTGCGGAGGGGCCACGAGCAGTACTTC. This gives the protein CASSLRRGHEQYF.

This clone was detected a few times. The CDR3 here is CAWSVRAGGYEQYF. Written as DNA, the CDR3 is TGTGCCTGGAGTGTACGAGCGGGGGGCTACGAGCAGTACTTC. J is TRBJ2-7 and V is TRBV30; 9 bases fit TRBD2. The V gene's germline CDR1 is GTSNPN and CDR2 SVGIG (reference sequence). After removal of 0 bases from V and 3 bases from J, the junction contained 3 bases not matched to a gene. There are 14 residues in the CDR3. The variable domain in full, completed from reference TRBV30 and TRBJ2-7, reads SQTIHQWPATLVQPVGSPLSLECTVEGTSNPNLYWYRQAAGRGLQLLFYSVGIGQISSEVPQNLSASRPQDRQFILSSKKLLLSDSGFYLCAWSVRAGGYEQYFGPGTRLTVT.

The chain uses TRBV30 and TRBJ2-3; TRBD2 agrees at 8 bases. Germline V CDR1 and CDR2: GTSNPN, SVGIG (reference sequence). The CDR3 length is 14 residues. The junction had 5 bases not matched to a gene; V was cut back by 5 bases and J by 1 base. The CDR3, as DNA: TGTGCCTGGGTGCCAGCGGGGGGCACAGATACGCAGTATTTT. Translating it yields CAWVPAGGTDTQYF.

This sequence joins TRBV21-1 and TRBJ1-6. TRBV21-1 is recorded as a pseudogene. The CDR3 covers 14 residues. Here the CDR3 reads CASSLTVLKGPLHF. The CDR3 bases are TGTGCCAGCAGCTTGACGGTCCTAAAAGGACCCCTCCACTTT.

In this sample, this clone turned up a few times. The chain combines TRBV6-5 with TRBJ2-3; 8 bases fit TRBD1. The CDR3 length is 16 residues. Trimming cost V 0 bases and J 6 bases; bases outside gene matches: 8. Looked up from germline, CDR1 is MNHEY and CDR2 is SVGAGI. CDR3 nucleotide sequence: TGTGCCAGCAGTTACTCCCCCAGGGGGCCCCTGGATACGCAGTATTTT. Its translation: CASSYSPRGPLDTQYF.

The chain has TRBV19 and TRBJ2-1; D is uncertain. Between the trimmed V and J ends, which lost 5 bases and 8 bases, there was a span of 19 bases. This CDR3 spans 15 amino acids. The germline V gene encodes CDR1 LNHDA and CDR2 SQIVND (reference sequence). The CDR3 region has the DNA TGTGCCAGTAGTGCGAATGAGGCTGGTAGGGATGAGCAGTTCTTC. It specifies CASSANEAGRDEQFF.

This clone has more than one count but fewer than ten. V is TRBV7-9 and J is TRBJ2-2; TRBD1 is a possible D gene (6 bases). The CDR3 covers 13 residues. Trimming stripped 10 bases from V and 4 bases from J, with 13 bases between. Germline assignment: CDR1 SEHNR and CDR2 FQNEAQ (reference sequence). CDR3 loop: CAIPHRATGELFF. The CDR3 DNA sequence: TGTGCCATTCCTCACAGGGCCACCGGGGAGCTGTTTTTT.

The chain links TRBV19 to TRBJ2-2; 12 nucleotides align to TRBD1. The CDR3 contains 16 residues. The trim removed 7 bases at V and 3 bases at J, leaving 6 bases unmatched. Germline V CDR1 and CDR2: LNHDA, SQIVND (reference sequence). The CDR3 DNA reads TGTGCCAGTACCCGGGACAGGGGGCTCCACACCGGGGAGCTGTTTTTT. This gives the protein CASTRDRGLHTGELFF.